The sequence of this T cell receptor (beta chain) was determined in a study of identical twins. Regarding the study as a whole: Out-of-frame alpha sequences shared by twins were enriched for low generation probability. The study found weaker excess twin sharing in beta out-of-frame sequences.

Every sampled donor was Caucasian and healthy. TCRdb re-called the 5' RACE reads through MiXCR, storing one row per CDR3 protein. The sample has about 460,000 distinct CDR3 sequences, around 14% seen once. This clonotype showed up just a few times. Its target is not known. The CDR3 runs 15 residues. V lost 1 base and J lost 4; bases outside the gene matches: 5. The germline CDR1 and CDR2 sequences are SGHRS and YFSETQ. Another study also made use of these data, one on yellow fever vaccine responses in identical twins. From that second work: A vaccine T cell response that seemed partly convergent and partly personalized was reported in twins.

Sequenced material: CD4+ T cells sorted from blood. The receptor's source is a woman in her late teens or twenties in good health. The V and J genes are TRBV5-1 and TRBJ2-3, with 8 nucleotides matching TRBD2. DNA for the CDR3: TGCGCCAGCAGCTTGTCGGGGGGGCCCTCAGATACGCAGTATTTT. It is translated as CASSLSGGPSDTQYF.